This T cell receptor (beta chain) was sequenced for a study of T cell responses to AZD1222 COVID-19 vaccine (dated by TCRdb to the early 2020s). For context, the study as a whole: A total of approximately 240 trial participants underwent TCR sequencing, of whom around 200 received two doses of AZD1222 and about 25 received two doses of the MenACWY control vaccine. Trial participants were enrolled into age subgroups of 18-55, 56-69 and 70-plus years, which contained about 150, 28 and 57 TCR-sequenced participants, respectively. General findings and caveats noted by the study authors: Vaccine-associated CD4 TCRs spanned the whole spike protein, with dominant responses in regions 160-218 and 743-854. Because no samples from the day 14 peak response were available, repertoires could be characterized only after the peak T cell response. The 56-69-year group was small, and its depth increase did not reach significance, likely because of low power. After two AZD1222 doses, both the breadth and the depth of spike-specific TCRs were significantly higher than at day 0 and than in MenACWY recipients. Nearly half of unique spike-specific TCRs reportedly recognized epitopes outside regions mutated in the B.1.351 and B.1.1.7 variants. Participants were mostly white British and included more females than males, and it was suggested by the authors that clonal diversity may have been underestimated. Only a handful of AZD1222 recipients were SARS-CoV-2 seropositive at baseline, limiting conclusions about previously exposed vaccinees.

The CDR3 regions of human TCRbeta chains were subjected to immunosequencing. The original methods were these. Repertoire TCRs were matched against a reference library of SARS-CoV-2-specific TCRs generated with the MIRA antigen-specificity platform. Breadth was defined as the fraction of unique TCRs that were SARS-CoV-2-associated. Depth was defined as the fraction of total T cells that were SARS-CoV-2-associated. Using the MIRA data, each spike-specific TCR was assigned both to the spike region to which the TCR was reactive and to a CD4 or CD8 class. Log10-transformed breadth and depth values were compared by one-way ANOVA with Sidak's multiple comparisons tests. The table was pulled from immuneACCESS by TCRdb, which kept in-frame rearrangements only. Such tables lose some clones; where checked, under half of the loss comes from unresolved V genes, and the rest has no known cause. The V and J calls and clone size are taken from that table; D and trimming were inferred from the DNA. Counted in this sample were more than 70,000 clones; roughly 90% of them appeared once. The ten largest clones take up around 30% of the sample.

The CDR3 measures 14 amino acids from cysteine to phenylalanine. The retained sequence is limited to the CDR3, 42 bases, with the frame set at the first base. This clone showed up just a few times. The antigen this receptor binds is unknown. Within one base of it there is no much larger clone, and no base qualities were kept. The time point label of this sample denotes: about 28 days (+/-7) after the second vaccine dose. AZD1222 recipients with second doses at about 4 weeks or about 12 weeks were pooled, because spike-specific TCR depth and breadth did not differ between schedules. Vaccinee samples came from UK trials COV001 and COV002, including a single-blind randomized controlled phase 2/3 trial of AZD1222 (ChAdOx1 nCoV-19) in healthy adults. For TCRbeta chain sequencing, PBMC samples from trial participants were taken at day 0 and at day 28 after the second dose.

The receptor was derived from an adult who received the AZD1222 COVID-19 vaccine. In this chain, TRBV21-1 is recombined with TRBJ2-3; TRBD1, the table's D call, lacks a check against the DNA. TRBV21-1 is listed as a pseudogene. The source material was peripheral blood, sampled 28 days after the second AZD1222 dose. For the CDR3, the sequence is CASSKVWGPDTQYF. The nucleotide sequence is TGTGCCAGCAGCAAGGTCTGGGGCCCAGATACGCAGTATTTT.